The clone carrying this T cell receptor (beta chain) was counted a single time. As yet, its antigen is unknown. Profiled with immunoSEQ multiplex PCR; TCRdb holds only in-frame clones, not every one. The data contain roughly 400,000 clones, about 90% of them singletons. The record originates from a study of Ad26.COV2.S vaccination and SARS-CoV-2 variants. Study as a whole: Administration of Ad26.COV2.S was intramuscular, either once or twice 56 days apart. Study findings and constraints: The study found higher spike-specific TCR breadth in vaccine than placebo recipients.

The ends were cut back, 2 bases at V and 6 bases at J, with 7 bases in the middle. The CDR3 sequence is 12 residues long. Germline V gene data show CDR1 as MNHNY and CDR2 as SVGAGI (reference sequence). This sample's treatment: about 20 received Ad26.COV2.S at low or high dose, single or two shots; five or six received placebo; per-sample allocation not given. Vaccine and placebo recipients were sampled on day 63 after the first injection. This chain links TRBV6-6 with TRBJ1-2; no clear D gene. The source was peripheral blood, collected in a trial of Ad26.COV2.S vaccine versus placebo. The TCR originated in a person aged 18-60 years who received the Ad26.COV2.S COVID-19 vaccine or a placebo. The chain's CDR3 is CASSYQKDGYTF. The CDR3 DNA follows: TGTGCCAGCAGTTACCAAAAGGATGGCTACACCTTC.